Each of the 4 T cell receptor beta chains below was sequenced from the same sample in a study of shared clonotypes between healthy human individuals. The naive CD8 fraction comprised CD45RO-negative cells positively selected for CCR7 and excluded terminally differentiated effector memory CD45RA+ cells. Assay: immunoSEQ multiplex PCR; the TCRdb copy retains only in-frame clones and omits some. The data show about 2 million clones, with roughly 94% seen just once and around 1% held by the top ten. Sequencing input: naive CD8+ T cells sorted from blood. These TCRs come from a man aged 18-30 years in good health.

The chain recombines TRBV6-5 with TRBJ1-1; 7 nucleotides align to TRBD1. The CDR3 is 13 residues long. The trim removed 5 bases at V and 7 bases at J, leaving 7 bases unmatched. Germline V gene sequence: CDR1 MNHEY, CDR2 SVGAGI. CDR3 nucleotides: TGTGCCAGCAGTGGACAGGCCTGGGGTGAAGCTTTCTTT. This encodes CASSGQAWGEAFF.

Notes on this clone: The sample has other DNA sequences that encode this CDR3 too. This sequence joins TRBV18 and TRBJ2-7; D might be TRBD2 (5 bases). Germline CDR1 is KGHSH and CDR2 is LQKENI. The CDR3 totals 13 residues. Trimming shortened V by 4 bases and J by 0 bases, and 7 bases separated the two germline ends. DNA for the CDR3: TGTGCCAGCTCACTCGGGGACTCCTACGAGCAGTACTTC. Translating gives CASSLGDSYEQYF.

This clone was seen only once. DNA of the CDR3: TGCGCCAGCAGCCCCGGGACTAGCGGGGGGTATGGCACCGGGGAGCTGTTTTTT. Residues: CASSPGTSGGYGTGELFF. The rearrangement links TRBV10-2 to TRBJ2-2; 15 positions match TRBD2. V lost 6 bases, J lost 4 bases, and 9 bases stayed unmatched. CDR1 is WSHSY, CDR2 SAAADI, per germline. The length of the CDR3 is 18 residues.

This chain joins TRBV18 and TRBJ2-1; maybe TRBD2 (6 bases). V dropped 2 bases and J dropped 6 bases, with 14 bases sitting between them. The CDR3 extends over 15 amino acids. CDR1 and CDR2 (germline): KGHSH, LQKENI. CDR3 DNA: TGTGCCAGCTCACCAACAGCGGGTGGGGGCAATGAGCAGTTCTTC. Amino acid sequence: CASSPTAGGGNEQFF.